This TCR beta chain was captured in a study of glioma-infiltrating T cells. Findings of the study overall: Above-expected tissue-blood divergence occurred in all gliomas, most in low-grade ones. CDR3 overlap between tissue and blood was very small.

Germline loops: CDR1 SGHTA, CDR2 FQGNSA. The CDR3 loop spans 15 amino acids. Worth noting for this clonotype: The antigen is undetermined. One junction end disagrees with the germline gene, perhaps due to a read error.

Using RNA template, CDR3s of TCR alpha and beta were amplified with iRepertoire arm-PCR. Input was 100-400 ng of tissue mRNA or PBMC total RNA. TCRdb processed the multiplex PCR reads anew with MiXCR; each CDR3 protein has one entry. The repertoire holds around 100,000 distinct CDR3 sequences, roughly 30% seen once, with approximately 43% in the top ten. The sample taken for sequencing was glioma tissue, nonneoplastic brain tissue, or PBMCs (not recorded which). The V and J genes are TRBV7-2 and TRBJ2-5, with D perhaps TRBD1 (6 bases). This clonotype was sampled from a human donor with low-grade glioma or glioblastoma, undergoing nonglioma brain surgery, or in good health (not recorded which). The CDR3 region has the DNA TGTGCCAGCAGCCAACCCGGACAGCCCCAAGGGACCCAGTACTTC. Amino acid sequence: CASSQPGQPQGTQYF.